One and the same sample provided the 18 T cell receptor beta chains below, sequenced in a study of blood T cells in healthy people across ages. PCR was performed a second time for about 7 to 11 cycles using a sample-barcoded 5' primer and a J-beta primer mix. One entry per CDR3 protein results from TCRdb running MiXCR on the 5' RACE reads. The profile covers about a million distinct CDR3 sequences, with roughly two fifths appearing a single time and around 14% taken by the ten largest. The sequencing sample was made of blood. The receptor set was obtained from a young man in good health.

This rearrangement joins TRBV12-3 or TRBV12-4 to TRBJ2-3; 7 nucleotides align to TRBD2. J gave up 6 bases and V 5 bases, and 8 bases lay outside the gene matches. The CDR3 consists of 14 residues. Here the CDR3 DNA reads TGTGCCAGCAGTCAACCGCCCGGGGGGGATACGCAGTATTTT. Translation: CASSQPPGGDTQYF.

The chain employs TRBV6-2 or TRBV6-3 and TRBJ2-1; 7 nucleotides agree with TRBD2. Trimming at V came to 8 bases and at J to 2 bases, leaving 6 bases not matched to a gene. The CDR3 spans 14 residues. The germline gives CDR1 MNHEY, CDR2 SVGEGT. Here the CDR3 reads CASGRLAAYNEQFF. The DNA for the CDR3 is TGTGCCAGCGGTAGACTAGCCGCCTACAATGAGCAGTTCTTC.

J is TRBJ2-7 and V is TRBV12-3 or TRBV12-4; 9 nucleotides agree with TRBD2. The CDR3 has 15 residues. J gave up 12 bases and V 3 bases, and 15 bases lay outside the gene matches. For the CDR3, the DNA is TGTGCCAGCAGTTTCGTTCAGCGGGGGGCGACGCATACGTACTTC. Protein sequence: CASSFVQRGATHTYF.

With respect to this clonotype: Germline and junction disagree at one end, which may indicate a read error. V gene TRBV2 combines with J gene TRBJ2-1; 8 bases align to TRBD2. The CDR3 covers 17 residues. The germline CDR1 and CDR2 sequences are SNHLY and FYNNEI. The chain's CDR3 is CASSEVTGGSSHNEQFF. CDR3 nucleotides: TGTGCCAGCAGTGAAGTAACGGGGGGGAGCTCCCACAATGAGCAGTTCTTC.

This clonotype was seen a handful of times. The V call is TRBV4-3, the J call TRBJ1-1, with D possibly TRBD1 on 5 matching bases. The V gene lost 0 bases and the J gene lost 10 bases, with 15 bases spanning the gap. Germline V gene sequence: CDR1 LGHNA, CDR2 YSLEER. The CDR3 length is 14 residues. CDR3: CASSQDHRGARAFF. The CDR3, as DNA: TGCGCCAGCAGCCAAGATCACCGAGGGGCACGAGCTTTCTTT.

This chain connects TRBV7-3 to TRBJ2-6; no clear D. Germline loops: CDR1 SGHTA, CDR2 FQGTGA. The CDR3 sequence is 16 residues long. V gave up 5 bases and J gave up 2 bases, with 13 bases separating them. CDR3 residues: CASSHKSLTGANVLTF. CDR3 sequence (DNA): TGTGCCAGCAGCCACAAGTCATTAACTGGGGCCAACGTCCTGACTTTC.

This chain links TRBV7-2 with TRBJ2-4; 9 positions match TRBD1. The germline CDR1 and CDR2 sequences are SGHTA and FQGNSA. Germline trimming cut 1 base from V and 13 bases from J; bases unmatched to any gene: 11. The CDR3 loop spans 15 amino acids. The CDR3 is CASSLVGTGNAKQYF. The CDR3 nucleotides are TGTGCCAGCAGCTTAGTAGGGACAGGGAATGCCAAGCAGTACTTC.

The chain employs TRBV7-9 and TRBJ2-5; a possible D gene is TRBD1 (5 bases). The CDR3 sequence is 19 residues long. The germline CDR1 and CDR2 sequences are SEHNR and FQNEAQ (reference sequence). Trimming took off 5 bases at V and 3 bases at J, with 28 bases between the two ends. The CDR3 spells CASSLSVMIYRSLKETQYF. The CDR3 region has the DNA TGTGCCAGCAGCCTTAGTGTGATGATATACAGGTCTCTTAAAGAGACCCAGTACTTC.

This clonotype was observed a few times. The gene calls are TRBV3-1 and TRBJ2-1; the D gene is possibly TRBD1 (6 bases). Trimming stripped 5 bases from V and 4 bases from J, with 18 bases between. Germline V gives CDR1 LGHDT, CDR2 YNNKEL (reference sequence). The CDR3 has 16 residues. CDR3 nucleotides: TGTGCCAGCAGCGAGAGGGACATCGGAGGATACAATGAGCAGTTCTTC. Translation: CASSERDIGGYNEQFF.

The sample holds a few counts of this clonotype. This sequence joins TRBV7-8 and TRBJ2-7, with 12 bases lining up with TRBD2. The J call is in doubt because the DNA end fits TRBJ2-5 better. CDR1 is SGHVS and CDR2 is FQNEAQ in the germline V gene. This CDR3 contains 17 residues. Here the CDR3 DNA reads TGTGCCAGCAGCTTAGTTAAACTAGCGGGGGGCAAAGAGACCCAGTACTTC. This sequence encodes CASSLVKLAGGKETQYF.

The table lists this clonotype with a few counts. The chain links TRBV27 to TRBJ1-1; TRBD1 matches 8 bases. Losses at the gene ends were 5 bases for V and 5 bases for J; bases not matched to a gene: 4. CDR3 size: 13 residues. Germline CDR1 and CDR2: MNHEY and SMNVEV (reference sequence). The CDR3 DNA reads as TGTGCCAGCAGTCCCTGGACAGGGACTGAAGCTTTCTTT. Translated: CASSPWTGTEAFF.

The rearrangement joins TRBV7-2 to TRBJ1-4; 9 bases match TRBD1. This CDR3 has 16 amino acids. CDR1 is SGHTA, CDR2 FQGNSA, per germline. The junction had 10 bases not matched to a gene; V was cut back by 3 bases and J by 8 bases. The CDR3 DNA sequence: TGTGCCAGCAGCTTGCGGGACAGGGAAAGGTGCGAAAAACTGTTTTTT. It translates to CASSLRDRERCEKLFF.

The chain carries TRBV27 and TRBJ1-2; tentatively, D is TRBD1 (5 bases). Per germline, CDR1 MNHEY and CDR2 SMNVEV (reference sequence). The CDR3 has 15 residues. Trimming removed 6 bases from V and 8 bases from J, with 22 bases in between. The DNA for the CDR3 is TGTGCCAGCAGATCCTATGGGGACGTACTTCACGGCTACACCTTC. Amino acids: CASRSYGDVLHGYTF.

The V gene is TRBV7-2, the J gene TRBJ2-3, with 8 positions matching TRBD1. The germline gives CDR1 SGHTA, CDR2 FQGNSA. J lost 3 bases, V lost 6 bases, and 11 bases had no gene match. The length of the CDR3 is 16 residues. The CDR3 protein is CASSRTGDRTTDTQYF. The CDR3 DNA reads TGTGCCAGCAGTCGTACCGGGGACAGGACGACAGATACGCAGTATTTT.

The CDR3 DNA is TGTGCCAGCAGCTTGAGGAGCCCAGGGATAGCTAACTATGGCTACACCTTC. It codes for CASSLRSPGIANYGYTF. This chain links TRBV5-5 with TRBJ1-2; the D gene is possibly TRBD1 (5 bases). The germline V gene has CDR1 SGHKS and CDR2 YYEKEE (reference sequence). This CDR3 is 17 amino acids long. The germline V and J ends were trimmed by 1 base and 0 bases, with 16 bases remaining between them.

This clonotype occurred many times. The V gene is TRBV7-9, the J gene TRBJ1-5, with D uncertain. V lost 6 bases, J lost 6 bases, and 9 bases lay in between. This CDR3 is built from 12 residues. CDR1 is SEHNR, CDR2 FQNEAQ, per germline (reference sequence). The CDR3 region is CASSRGGQPQHF. CDR3 DNA sequence: TGTGCCAGCAGTAGAGGAGGTCAGCCCCAGCATTTT. Full variable domain (remainder filled in from reference TRBV7-9 and TRBJ1-5): DTGVSQNPRHKITKRGQNVTFRCDPISEHNRLYWYRQTLGQGPEFLTYFQNEAQLEKSRLLSDRFSAERPKGSFSTLEIQRTEQGDSAMYLCASSRGGQPQHFGDGTRLSIL.

This clonotype was counted only a few times. This chain uses TRBV10-3 with TRBJ1-5; 8 nucleotides align to TRBD1. Germline V gene lookup returns CDR1 ENHRY and CDR2 SYGVKD. The length of the CDR3 is 15 residues. J gave up 6 bases and V 0 bases, and 4 bases lay outside the gene matches. The CDR3 coding sequence is TGTGCCATCAGTGAGTCAACAGGGGGGGTTCAGCCCCAGCATTTT. The encoded protein is CAISESTGGVQPQHF.

The chain carries TRBV7-8 and TRBJ2-5; TRBD2 aligns across 8 bases. Germline V gene sequence: CDR1 SGHVS, CDR2 FQNEAQ. This CDR3 spans 19 amino acids. After removal of 3 bases from V and 11 bases from J, the junction contained 26 bases not matched to a gene. DNA for the CDR3: TGTGCCAGCAGCTTCTTGCGGGGGGTTCGGGTTAGTTCCTACAATGAGCAGTACTTC. Its protein is CASSFLRGVRVSSYNEQYF. Variable domain in full (rest from reference TRBV7-8 and TRBJ2-5): GAGVSQSPRYKVAKRGQDVALRCDPISGHVSLFWYQQALGQGPEFLTYFQNEAQLDKSGLPSDRFFAERPEGSVSTLKIQRTQQEDSAVYLCASSFLRGVRVSSYNEQYFGPGTRLLVL.